This is a list of T cell receptor beta chains from one sample in a study of blood T cell repertoires in COVID-19. Only in-frame clones appear in the TCRdb table, and some are missing; sequencing was by immunoSEQ multiplex PCR. The repertoire holds 25,000 to 35,000 clones, with about 85% as singletons. Sequenced: peripheral blood. The receptor set was obtained from a human donor in a cohort sampled during active COVID-19. Both conserved end residues are part of each CDR3. D genes are given only for firm matches. Clone size, where shown, is once, few, many, or a class for clones that have expanded.

d_gene	v_gene	j_gene	abundance	CDR3aa	CDR3nt
NA	TRBV16	TRBJ2-7	once	CASSPSHEQYF	TGTGCCAGCAGCCCGAGCCACGAGCAGTACTTC
TRBD1	TRBV5-3	TRBJ1-3	NA	CAGGEGTGYNQGNTIYF	TGTGCCGGAGGGGAAGGGACAGGTTACAACCAGGGAAACACCATATATTTT
NA	TRBV12-3/TRBV12-4	TRBJ2-7	NA	CASRVQGFREQYF	TGTGCCAGCCGAGTGCAGGGATTCAGGGAGCAGTACTTC
NA	TRBV6-5	TRBJ1-2	NA	CASSNSRTSVGYTF	TGTGCCAGCAGTAACTCCCGGACATCGGTCGGCTACACCTTC
NA	TRBV6-5	TRBJ2-2	NA	CASTKPVTGELFF	TGTGCCAGCACCAAGCCCGTGACCGGGGAGCTGTTTTTT
TRBD1	TRBV4-2	TRBJ1-4	NA	CASSPRTGGEKLFF	TGTGCCAGCAGCCCGCGGACAGGCGGTGAAAAACTGTTTTTT
TRBD1	TRBV15	TRBJ2-7	once	CATSRDQGQGAYEQYF	TGTGCCACCAGCAGAGATCAGGGACAGGGGGCCTACGAGCAGTACTTC
TRBD2	TRBV18	TRBJ2-3	NA	CASSPPGGKSTDTQYF	TGTGCCAGCTCACCTCCGGGGGGGAAAAGCACAGATACGCAGTATTTT
NA	TRBV5-1	TRBJ2-3	NA	CASSFFQSTDTQYF	TGCGCCAGCAGCTTCTTTCAGAGCACAGATACGCAGTATTTT
NA	TRBV24-1	TRBJ2-7	NA	CATSDLGQGSYEQYF	TGTGCCACCAGTGATTTAGGGCAGGGCTCCTACGAGCAGTACTTC
NA	TRBV19	TRBJ2-5	NA	CASSPGPPGDQYF	TGTGCCAGTAGTCCGGGACCACCGGGGGACCAGTACTTC
TRBD2	TRBV6-2/TRBV6-3	TRBJ2-3	NA	CASSYEASGLRADTQYF	TGTGCCAGCAGTTATGAGGCTAGCGGGTTGCGAGCAGATACGCAGTATTTT
NA	TRBV7-2	TRBJ2-3	NA	CASSLAGLTDTQYF	TGTGCCAGCAGCTTAGCTGGCCTCACAGATACGCAGTATTTT
TRBD1	TRBV7-8	TRBJ1-5	NA	CASTKDRGPSAQHF	TGTGCCAGCACCAAGGACAGGGGGCCCTCGGCCCAGCATTTT
TRBD1	TRBV10-3	TRBJ1-2	NA	CAISKGQGLEYGYTF	TGTGCCATCAGTAAAGGACAGGGTTTAGAGTATGGCTACACCTTC
TRBD1	TRBV19	TRBJ1-2	NA	CASSRGGDRVKYYGYTF	TGTGCCAGTAGTAGAGGTGGGGACAGGGTGAAATATTATGGCTACACCTTC
TRBD2	TRBV10-3	TRBJ2-3	NA	CAISDPGTSGAHTQYF	TGTGCCATCAGTGACCCCGGGACTAGCGGGGCGCATACGCAGTATTTT
NA	TRBV5-1	TRBJ1-1	NA	CASIVGQGNTEAFF	TGCGCCAGCATTGTGGGACAAGGAAACACTGAAGCTTTCTTT
NA	TRBV5-6	TRBJ2-6	NA	CASSIQGSGANVLTF	TGTGCCAGCAGCATACAGGGCTCTGGGGCCAACGTCCTGACTTTC
NA	TRBV30	TRBJ1-5	few	CAWGQGYSNQPQHF	TGTGCCTGGGGCCAGGGCTATAGCAATCAGCCCCAGCATTTT
TRBD1	TRBV28	TRBJ1-1	NA	CAGRGPLNTEAFF	TGTGCCGGTAGGGGGCCGTTGAACACTGAAGCTTTCTTT
TRBD1	TRBV7-2	TRBJ1-5	NA	CASSSWDSNQPQHF	TGTGCCAGCAGCTCCTGGGACAGTAATCAGCCCCAGCATTTT
NA	TRBV4-1	TRBJ2-5	once	CASSPGVSYQETQYF	TGCGCCAGCAGCCCGGGGGTGTCGTACCAAGAGACCCAGTACTTC
NA	TRBV14	TRBJ1-6	once	CASSQDSLTGRSNSPLHF	TGTGCCAGCAGCCAAGATTCTCTTACAGGGAGAAGTAATTCACCCCTCCACTTT
TRBD1	TRBV27	TRBJ1-2	NA	CASRGGTGGNGYTF	TGTGCCAGCAGAGGGGGGACAGGGGGAAATGGCTACACCTTC
NA	TRBV13	TRBJ2-2	NA	CASSLDGGLGTGELFF	TGTGCCAGCAGCTTAGATGGCGGGCTCGGGACCGGGGAGCTGTTTTTT
NA	TRBV2	TRBJ1-1	NA	CASSGMTRNTEAFF	TGTGCCAGCAGTGGGATGACAAGGAACACTGAAGCTTTCTTT
TRBD2	TRBV9	TRBJ2-1	NA	CASSFRGGVSYNEQFF	TGTGCCAGCAGCTTCCGCGGGGGGGTCTCCTACAATGAGCAGTTCTTC
TRBD2	TRBV7-9	TRBJ2-5	many	CASSVTSGGKETQYF	TGTGCCAGCAGCGTGACTAGCGGGGGCAAAGAGACCCAGTACTTC
NA	TRBV27	TRBJ2-7	NA	CASSYRRQGLYEQYF	TGTGCCAGCAGCTACCGCAGGCAGGGCCTTTACGAGCAGTACTTC
NA	TRBV6-2/TRBV6-3	TRBJ1-5	NA	CASSLTVLGNQPQHF	TGTGCCAGCAGTTTGACAGTTTTGGGCAATCAGCCCCAGCATTTT
TRBD1	TRBV10-3	TRBJ1-2	NA	CAIRGDRAYGYTF	TGTGCCATCAGAGGGGACAGAGCCTATGGCTACACCTTC
NA	TRBV9	TRBJ1-1	few	CASSVGQDTEAFF	TGTGCCAGCAGCGTAGGACAGGACACTGAAGCTTTCTTT
TRBD1	TRBV19	TRBJ2-2	NA	CAISDRVNTGELFF	TGTGCCATTTCCGACAGGGTGAACACCGGGGAGCTGTTTTTT
NA	TRBV27	TRBJ2-7	NA	CASSLFPYPAYEQYF	TGTGCCAGCAGTTTATTTCCCTACCCCGCCTACGAGCAGTACTTC
NA	TRBV7-9	TRBJ2-1	NA	CASSRGASSYNEQFF	TGTGCCAGCAGCCGGGGGGCCAGCTCCTACAATGAGCAGTTCTTC
TRBD1	TRBV11-3	TRBJ1-1	NA	CASSRRQGSVSNTEAFF	TGTGCCAGCAGCCGACGACAGGGTAGTGTTTCGAACACTGAAGCTTTCTTT
NA	TRBV19	TRBJ2-1	NA	CASSIPVPGNEQFF	TGTGCCAGTAGTATTCCAGTCCCGGGGAATGAGCAGTTCTTC
TRBD1	TRBV3-1/TRBV3-2	TRBJ1-5	NA	CASSPRTGYNQPQHF	TGTGCCAGCAGTCCCCGGACAGGGTACAATCAGCCCCAGCATTTT
NA	TRBV13	TRBJ2-3	NA	CASSREGGSTDTQYF	TGTGCCAGCAGCCGCGAGGGGGGGAGCACAGATACGCAGTATTTT
NA	TRBV24-1	TRBJ1-2	NA	CATSDPHSTDYGYTF	TGTGCCACCAGTGATCCCCACTCGACAGACTATGGCTACACCTTC
NA	TRBV5-8	TRBJ2-2	NA	CASSLGSSSYAGELFF	TGTGCCAGCAGCTTGGGGTCTAGCTCATACGCCGGGGAGCTGTTTTTT
TRBD2	TRBV27	TRBJ2-7	NA	CASLRRGGSEQYF	TGTGCCAGCTTAAGGCGGGGGGGAAGCGAGCAGTACTTC
TRBD2	TRBV9	TRBJ2-4	NA	CASSVSGGSVGKNIQYF	TGTGCCAGCAGCGTCAGCGGGGGAAGCGTGGGCAAAAACATTCAGTACTTC
NA	TRBV3-1/TRBV3-2	TRBJ1-2	NA	CASSPTYSGGYTF	TGTGCCAGCAGCCCAACATACTCGGGAGGCTACACCTTC
NA	TRBV5-1	TRBJ1-6	NA	CASAREFNYNSPLHF	TGCGCCAGCGCTCGGGAGTTCAACTATAATTCACCCCTCCACTTT
TRBD1	TRBV5-1	TRBJ2-6	NA	CASSPQRGHGANVLTF	TGCGCCAGCAGCCCCCAGAGGGGGCATGGGGCCAACGTCCTGACTTTC
TRBD1	TRBV2	TRBJ2-7	NA	CASSASATGGRYEQYF	TGTGCCAGCAGTGCCAGCGCGACAGGGGGCAGGTACGAGCAGTACTTC
NA	TRBV9	TRBJ2-5	NA	CASSVGVAEQETQYF	TGTGCCAGCAGCGTAGGAGTAGCGGAACAAGAGACCCAGTACTTC
NA	TRBV6-2/TRBV6-3	TRBJ2-1	NA	CASSYPIGSRIEKFF	TGTGCCAGCAGTTACCCCATAGGATCTAGAATTGAGAAGTTCTTC
NA	TRBV19	TRBJ2-7	NA	CASSMGSRYEQYF	TGTGCCAGTAGTATGGGTTCCAGGTACGAGCAGTACTTC
TRBD2	TRBV24-1	TRBJ2-5	NA	CATSDPGVERGGETQYF	TGTGCCACCAGTGATCCAGGGGTCGAGCGGGGGGGAGAGACCCAGTACTTC
TRBD2	TRBV7-2	TRBJ2-2	NA	CASSLGTSGTGELFF	TGTGCCAGCAGCTTAGGGACTAGTGGCACCGGGGAGCTGTTTTTT
NA	TRBV18	TRBJ2-7	NA	CASSPLRTGGLATYEQYF	TGTGCCAGCTCACCCTTAAGGACAGGCGGACTAGCCACCTACGAGCAGTACTTC
NA	TRBV14	TRBJ2-3	once	CASTPDGARYTQYF	TGTGCCAGTACTCCGGATGGTGCCAGGTATACGCAGTATTTT
NA	TRBV4-3	TRBJ2-7	once	CASSRGLGVLPEQYF	TGCGCCAGCAGCCGGGGTTTAGGGGTCCTCCCCGAGCAGTACTTC
NA	TRBV6-5	TRBJ1-1	NA	CASTPPGYRVTEAFF	TGTGCCAGCACCCCCCCAGGGTACAGGGTCACTGAAGCTTTCTTT
NA	TRBV19	TRBJ1-1	NA	CASSHRERGTEAFF	TGTGCCAGTAGCCACAGGGAGAGGGGCACTGAAGCTTTCTTT
TRBD1	TRBV15	TRBJ1-4	NA	CATSRGDRATNEKLFF	TGTGCCACCAGCAGAGGGGACAGGGCTACTAATGAAAAACTGTTTTTT